These 19 T cell receptor beta chains were all obtained from the same sample, sequenced in a study of blood T cell repertoires in COVID-19. Only in-frame clones appear in the TCRdb table, and some are missing; sequencing was by immunoSEQ multiplex PCR. The table records 150,000 or so clones, 80% to 90% of them present only once. The sequenced material came from peripheral blood. All receptors derive from a woman aged 40 to 50 with acute or convalescent COVID-19.

This chain joins TRBV28 and TRBJ2-3, with D tentatively TRBD2 (6 bases). The germline V gene encodes CDR1 MDHEN and CDR2 SYDVKM. The CDR3 sequence is 14 residues long. The CDR3 DNA sequence: TGTGTCGCTAGTCGTGGGGGAGGCCCAGATACGCAGTATTTT. This codes for CVASRGGGPDTQYF. Together with reference TRBV28 and TRBJ2-3, the CDR3 gives the full variable domain: DVKVTQSSRYLVKRTGEKVFLECVQDMDHENMFWYRQDPGLGLRLIYFSYDVKMKEKGDIPEGYSVSREKKERFSLILESASTNQTSMYLCVASRGGGPDTQYFGPGTRLTVL.

A single count supports this clone. This sequence joins TRBV11-3 and TRBJ2-3; TRBD1 matches at 9 bases. The germline gives CDR1 SGHNT, CDR2 YENEEA. V was clipped by 5 bases and J by 2 bases; unmatched bases: 11. The CDR3 extends over 17 amino acids. DNA of the CDR3: TGTGCCAGCAGCCTTTTTACAGGGGGCCCGACCACAGATACGCAGTATTTT. Its protein is CASSLFTGGPTTDTQYF.

CDR3 residues: CASSPRGGGTGGAWTEAFF. CDR3 DNA: TGTGCCAGCAGCCCGAGGGGCGGTGGGACAGGGGGCGCGTGGACTGAAGCTTTCTTT. This chain joins TRBV9 and TRBJ1-1, with 12 bases that match TRBD1. V lost 4 bases, J lost 5 bases, and 18 bases stayed unmatched. This CDR3 has 19 amino acids. Germline CDR1 reads SGDLS; CDR2 reads YYNGEE.

V is TRBV29-1 and J is TRBJ1-2; D is perhaps TRBD1 (6 bases). The V gene lost 3 bases and the J gene lost 7 bases, with 15 bases spanning the gap. Per germline, CDR1 SQVTM and CDR2 ANQGSEA. CDR3 length equals 13 residues. The CDR3 nucleotides are TGCAGCGTTGAGGAGGCAGGGGACGCTGGCTACACCTTC. This encodes CSVEEAGDAGYTF. Full variable domain (missing parts from reference TRBV29-1 and TRBJ1-2): SAVISQKPSRDICQRGTSLTIQCQVDSQVTMMFWYRQQPGQSLTLIATANQGSEATYESGFVIDKFPISRPNLTFSTLTVSNMSPEDSSIYLCSVEEAGDAGYTFGSGTRLTVV.

The sample holds one count of this clone. CDR3 residues: CASSTTGRVLTSTDTQYF. In DNA, the CDR3 is TGTGCCAGCAGCACGACAGGACGAGTATTAACTAGCACAGATACGCAGTATTTT. This chain uses TRBV5-8 with TRBJ2-3; a weak D match, TRBD1 (6 bases). The germline V gene has CDR1 SGHTS and CDR2 YDEGEE. The V end lost 4 bases, the J end lost 0 bases, and 21 bases lay between the germline ends. The CDR3 loop spans 18 amino acids.

This clone was seen a single time. The chain links TRBV11-2 to TRBJ2-3; the match to TRBD2 covers 8 bases. Trimming at V came to 6 bases and at J to 5 bases, leaving 10 bases not matched to a gene. In germline, CDR1 is SGHAT, CDR2 FQNNGV. CDR3 size: 15 residues. For the CDR3, the DNA is TGTGCCAGCAGTTTCCCGGGACTAGAGATAGATACGCAGTATTTT. It is translated as CASSFPGLEIDTQYF. Full variable domain (missing parts from reference TRBV11-2 and TRBJ2-3): EAGVAQSPRYKIIEKRQSVAFWCNPISGHATLYWYQQILGQGPKLLIQFQNNGVVDDSQLPKDRFSAERLKGVDSTLKIQPAKLEDSAVYLCASSFPGLEIDTQYFGPGTRLTVL.

The chain combines TRBV30 with TRBJ1-2; tentatively, D is TRBD1 (6 bases). The CDR3 sequence is 14 residues long. The germline V and J ends were trimmed by 1 base and 4 bases, with 13 bases remaining between them. Germline CDR1 GTSNPN, CDR2 SVGIG (reference sequence). CDR3 protein: CAWSGQGRVYGYTF. CDR3 sequence (DNA): TGTGCCTGGAGTGGTCAGGGGCGCGTCTATGGCTACACCTTC.

This chain uses TRBV27 with TRBJ1-6; D perhaps matches TRBD1 (6 bases). V was cut by 0 bases and J by 11 bases, with 14 bases left in between. The germline gives CDR1 MNHEY, CDR2 SMNVEV (reference sequence). The CDR3 is 15 residues long. For the CDR3, the DNA is TGTGCCAGCAGTTTATCAGGGGGGGGAGGGACACCCCTCCACTTT. This translates into CASSLSGGGGTPLHF.

The CDR3, as DNA: TGTGCCAGCAGCCCATCCCGGACAGCCTACAATGAGCAGTTCTTC. This translates into CASSPSRTAYNEQFF. The chain combines TRBV2 with TRBJ2-1, with D possibly being TRBD1 (6 bases). This CDR3 region has 15 residues. CDR1 and CDR2 (germline): SNHLY, FYNNEI. V was cut by 6 bases and J by 2 bases, with 14 bases left in between.

Turning to this clone: Other DNA sequences within the sample encode an identical CDR3. The rearrangement joins TRBV18 to TRBJ2-2; a weak D match, TRBD2 (5 bases). The CDR3 consists of 15 residues. Between the trimmed V and J ends, which lost 1 base and 2 bases, there was a span of 8 bases. In germline, CDR1 is KGHSH, CDR2 LQKENI. The CDR3 region is CASSPLPGNTGELFF. CDR3 nucleotide sequence: TGTGCCAGCTCACCACTCCCGGGAAACACCGGGGAGCTGTTTTTT.

V gene TRBV12-3 or TRBV12-4 combines with J gene TRBJ2-2, with D unclear. The CDR3 has 13 residues. Trimming took off 3 bases at V and 5 bases at J, with 7 bases between the two ends. The CDR3: CASSFMLTGELFF. The CDR3 DNA sequence: TGTGCCAGCAGTTTTATGTTAACCGGGGAGCTGTTTTTT.

The CDR3, as DNA: TGTGCCAGCAGTGAACAGGACTACGAGCAGTACTTC. Encoded protein: CASSEQDYEQYF. The chain recombines TRBV2 with TRBJ2-7; D is ambiguous. Germline V gene lookup returns CDR1 SNHLY and CDR2 FYNNEI. The V and J ends lost 2 bases and 3 bases respectively, with 5 bases between them. The CDR3 is 12 residues long.

V usage is TRBV6-5 and J usage is TRBJ2-7, with TRBD1 as a possible D gene (6 bases). The CDR3 covers 15 residues. V was pared by 4 bases and J by 0 bases, with 13 bases between. The V gene's germline CDR1 is MNHEY and CDR2 SVGAGI. CDR3 residues: CASSSPGHNSYEQYF. The CDR3 nucleotides are TGTGCCAGCAGTTCCCCGGGACACAACTCCTACGAGCAGTACTTC.

The chain couples TRBV19 to TRBJ1-1; D gene ambiguous. This CDR3 is built from 14 residues. Between the trimmed V and J ends, which lost 3 bases and 3 bases, there was a span of 11 bases. CDR1 LNHDA and CDR2 SQIVND come from the germline V gene (reference sequence). CDR3 amino acids: CASSIGTIHTEAFF. The CDR3 nucleotides are TGTGCCAGTAGTATCGGTACCATCCACACTGAAGCTTTCTTT.

The chain has TRBV5-8 and TRBJ1-2; TRBD1 might be the D (6 bases). This CDR3 spans 13 amino acids. CDR1 is SGHTS, CDR2 YDEGEE, per germline. V was pared by 4 bases and J by 4 bases, with 11 bases between. This CDR3 is CASSQQGVYGYTF. CDR3 in DNA: TGTGCCAGCAGCCAACAGGGTGTCTATGGCTACACCTTC.

The rearrangement joins TRBV12-3 or TRBV12-4 to TRBJ2-2; tentative D call: TRBD2 (5 bases). The CDR3 covers 13 residues. Between the trimmed V and J ends, which lost 8 bases and 13 bases, there was a span of 20 bases. The CDR3 DNA sequence: TGTGCCAGCGCGGTGGGGTCCCCCGCGGGGCTGTTTTTT. Its protein product is CASAVGSPAGLFF.

The rearrangement uses TRBV6-4 and TRBJ1-1; 12 nucleotides line up with TRBD1. CDR1 is MRHNA, CDR2 SNTAGT, per germline. V trimming: 8 bases; J trimming: 11 bases; junction bases outside the gene matches: 9. CDR3 size: 13 residues. The CDR3 is CASFFRDRGLAFF. DNA of the CDR3: TGTGCCAGCTTTTTCCGGGACAGGGGGCTTGCTTTCTTT.

J is TRBJ1-4 and V is TRBV18, with no clear D. Looked up from germline, CDR1 is KGHSH and CDR2 is LQKENI. The CDR3 consists of 14 residues. Trimming took off 3 bases at V and 7 bases at J, with 12 bases between the two ends. The DNA of the CDR3 is TGTGCCAGCTCACCCCCCGGGTTGAGTGAAAAACTGTTTTTT. It yields the protein CASSPPGLSEKLFF. Using reference TRBV18 and TRBJ1-4 for the parts outside the CDR3, the full variable domain is NAGVMQNPRHLVRRRGQEARLRCSPMKGHSHVYWYRQLPEEGLKFMVYLQKENIIDESGMPKERFSAEFPKEGPSILRIQQVVRGDSAAYFCASSPPGLSEKLFFGSGTQLSVL.

This clone occurred a few times. The chain is built from TRBV7-9 and TRBJ2-7; a possible D gene is TRBD1 (6 bases). V was pared by 5 bases and J by 2 bases, with 13 bases between. Per the germline V gene, CDR1 is SEHNR and CDR2 is FQNEAQ (reference sequence). CDR3 size: 14 residues. The CDR3 reads CASSRGTGTYEQYF. The CDR3 region has the DNA TGTGCCAGCAGCAGGGGGACGGGAACCTACGAGCAGTACTTC.